Listed here is a single T cell receptor beta chain. The antigen is unknown. This entry is derived from a study of CD8 T cells in ankylosing spondylitis. V shed 6 bases and J shed 2 bases, with 5 bases lying between them. The CDR3 covers 13 residues. Germline V gene sequence: CDR1 MGHDK, CDR2 SYGVNS. TCRdb reanalysed the 5' RACE reads using MiXCR and keeps one entry per CDR3 protein. The sample includes roughly 260,000 distinct CDR3 sequences, roughly 20% of them seen just once. Overall study findings and caveats: Several highly homologous variants made up a TCR beta motif, and this motif appeared characteristic of ankylosing spondylitis blood. Matched ankylosing spondylitis synovial fluid reportedly contained a significantly enriched population of disease-linked clones.

This clonotype was obtained from a male donor with ankylosing spondylitis or in good health (not recorded which). V usage is TRBV25-1 and J usage is TRBJ1-6; D remains ambiguous. The sample taken for sequencing was blood, either unsorted or a sorted T cell fraction (not recorded which). DNA of the CDR3: TGTGCCAGCAGCGGGACCTATAATTCACCCCTCCACTTT. Translating it yields CASSGTYNSPLHF.